This TCR beta chain was identified in a study of T cell responses to AZD1222 COVID-19 vaccine. Regarding the study as a whole: Spike-specific TCR breadth and depth grew following two AZD1222 doses.

Details on this clone: What it binds is not known.

Here immunoSEQ multiplex PCR was the method, and the copy in TCRdb shows in-frame clones only, minus some. The data show 110,000 to 150,000 clones, about 92% seen once. This TCR came from an adult in good health. Material: peripheral blood, obtained on day 0 of AZD1222 vaccination.

The CDR3 region is CASSVEVEGKTQYF. CDR3 in DNA: TGTGCCAGCAGCGTAGAAGTGGAGGGGAAGACCCAGTACTTC. The rearrangement uses TRBV9 and TRBJ2-5, with a possible D match to TRBD2 (6 bases). Trimming removed 0 bases at V and 6 bases at J, with 12 bases between. In germline, CDR1 is SGDLS, CDR2 YYNGEE. The CDR3 runs 14 residues.